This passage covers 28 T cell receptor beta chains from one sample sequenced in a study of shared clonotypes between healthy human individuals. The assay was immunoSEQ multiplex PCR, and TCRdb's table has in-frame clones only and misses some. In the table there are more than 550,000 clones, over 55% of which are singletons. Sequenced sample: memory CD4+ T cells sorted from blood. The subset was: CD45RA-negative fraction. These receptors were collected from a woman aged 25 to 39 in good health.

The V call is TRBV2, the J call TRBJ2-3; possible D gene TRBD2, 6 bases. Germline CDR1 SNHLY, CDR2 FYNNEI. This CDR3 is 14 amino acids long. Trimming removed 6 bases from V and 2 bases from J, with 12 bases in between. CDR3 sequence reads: CASSSGEPTDTQYF. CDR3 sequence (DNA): TGTGCCAGCAGCTCGGGGGAGCCCACAGATACGCAGTATTTT.

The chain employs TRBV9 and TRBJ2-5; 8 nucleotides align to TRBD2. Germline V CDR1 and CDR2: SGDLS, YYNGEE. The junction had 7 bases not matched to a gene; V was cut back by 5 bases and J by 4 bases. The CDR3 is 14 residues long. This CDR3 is CASSRASGRETQYF. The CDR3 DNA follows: TGTGCCAGCAGTCGGGCCAGCGGGAGAGAGACCCAGTACTTC.

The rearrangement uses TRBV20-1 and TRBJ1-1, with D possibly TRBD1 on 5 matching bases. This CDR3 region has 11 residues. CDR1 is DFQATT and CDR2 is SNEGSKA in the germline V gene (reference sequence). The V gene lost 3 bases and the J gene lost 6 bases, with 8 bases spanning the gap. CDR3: CSASIGAEAFF. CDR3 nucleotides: TGCAGTGCTAGTATAGGGGCTGAAGCTTTCTTT.

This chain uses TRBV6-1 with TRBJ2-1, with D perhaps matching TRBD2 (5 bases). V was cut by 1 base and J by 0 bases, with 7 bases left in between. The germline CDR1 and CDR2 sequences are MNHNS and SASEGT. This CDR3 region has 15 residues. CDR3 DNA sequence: TGTGCCAGCAGTGAAGAACGGGGCTCCTACAATGAGCAGTTCTTC. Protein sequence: CASSEERGSYNEQFF.

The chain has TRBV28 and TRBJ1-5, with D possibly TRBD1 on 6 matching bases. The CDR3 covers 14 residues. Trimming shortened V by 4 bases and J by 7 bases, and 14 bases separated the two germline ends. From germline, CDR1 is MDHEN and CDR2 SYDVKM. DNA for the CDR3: TGTGCCAGCAGTTACAGGGACGGAGGGCAGCCCCAGCATTTT. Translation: CASSYRDGGQPQHF.

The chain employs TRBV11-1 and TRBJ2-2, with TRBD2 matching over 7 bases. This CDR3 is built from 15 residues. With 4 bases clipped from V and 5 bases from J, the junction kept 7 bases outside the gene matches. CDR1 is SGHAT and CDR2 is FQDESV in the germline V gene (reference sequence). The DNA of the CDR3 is TGTGCCAGCAGCTCCCGGACTAGGTGGACCGGGGAGCTGTTTTTT. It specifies CASSSRTRWTGELFF.

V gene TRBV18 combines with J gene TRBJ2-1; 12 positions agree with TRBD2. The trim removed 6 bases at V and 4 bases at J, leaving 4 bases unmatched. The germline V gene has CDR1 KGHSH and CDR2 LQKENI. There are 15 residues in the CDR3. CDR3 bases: TGTGCCAGCTCTCTACTAGCGGGAGGTTACAATGAGCAGTTCTTC. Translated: CASSLLAGGYNEQFF.

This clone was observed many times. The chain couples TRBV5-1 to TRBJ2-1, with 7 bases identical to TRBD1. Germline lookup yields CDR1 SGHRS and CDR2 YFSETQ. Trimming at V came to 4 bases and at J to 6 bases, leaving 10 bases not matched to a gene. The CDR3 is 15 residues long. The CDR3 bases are TGCGCCAGCAGCCCTCAGACAGGGCTGGTCAATGAGCAGTTCTTC. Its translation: CASSPQTGLVNEQFF.

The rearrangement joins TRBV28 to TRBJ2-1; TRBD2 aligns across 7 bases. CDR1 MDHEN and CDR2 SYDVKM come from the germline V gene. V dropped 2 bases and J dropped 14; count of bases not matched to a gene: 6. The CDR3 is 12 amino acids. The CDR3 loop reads CASSLGREFEFF. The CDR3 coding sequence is TGTGCCAGCAGTTTAGGGAGGGAGTTTGAGTTCTTC. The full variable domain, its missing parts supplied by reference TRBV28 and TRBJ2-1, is DVKVTQSSRYLVKRTGEKVFLECVQDMDHENMFWYRQDPGLGLRLIYFSYDVKMKEKGDIPEGYSVSREKKERFSLILESASTNQTSMYLCASSLGREFEFFGPGTRLTVL.

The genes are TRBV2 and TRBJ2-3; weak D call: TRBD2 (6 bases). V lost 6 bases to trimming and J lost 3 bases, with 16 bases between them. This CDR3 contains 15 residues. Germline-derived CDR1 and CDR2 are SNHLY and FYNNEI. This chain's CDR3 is CASRPTSLDTDTQYF. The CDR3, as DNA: TGTGCCAGCAGACCGACTAGTTTGGATACAGATACGCAGTATTTT.

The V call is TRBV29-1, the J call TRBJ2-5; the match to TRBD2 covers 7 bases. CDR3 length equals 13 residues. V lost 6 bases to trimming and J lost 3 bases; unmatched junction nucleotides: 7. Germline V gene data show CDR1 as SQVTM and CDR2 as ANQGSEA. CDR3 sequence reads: CSVGRGGEETQYF. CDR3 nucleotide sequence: TGCAGCGTAGGACGGGGAGGGGAAGAGACCCAGTACTTC.

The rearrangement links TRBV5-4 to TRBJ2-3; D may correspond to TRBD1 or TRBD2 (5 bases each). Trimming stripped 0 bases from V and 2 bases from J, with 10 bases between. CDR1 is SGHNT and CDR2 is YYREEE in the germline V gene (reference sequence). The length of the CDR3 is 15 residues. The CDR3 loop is CASSLDGGYTDTQYF. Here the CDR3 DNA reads TGTGCCAGCAGCTTGGATGGGGGATACACAGATACGCAGTATTTT. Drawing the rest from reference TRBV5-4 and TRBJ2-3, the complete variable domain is ETGVTQSPTHLIKTRGQQVTLRCSSQSGHNTVSWYQQALGQGPQFIFQYYREEENGRGNFPPRFSGLQFPNYSSELNVNALELDDSALYLCASSLDGGYTDTQYFGPGTRLTVL.

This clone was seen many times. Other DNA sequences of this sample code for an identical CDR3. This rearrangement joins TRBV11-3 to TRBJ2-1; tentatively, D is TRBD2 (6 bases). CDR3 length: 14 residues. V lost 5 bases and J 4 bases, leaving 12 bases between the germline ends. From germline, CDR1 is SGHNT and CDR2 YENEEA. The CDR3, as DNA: TGTGCCAGCAGCACGGGACTCGCATACAATGAGCAGTTCTTC. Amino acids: CASSTGLAYNEQFF.

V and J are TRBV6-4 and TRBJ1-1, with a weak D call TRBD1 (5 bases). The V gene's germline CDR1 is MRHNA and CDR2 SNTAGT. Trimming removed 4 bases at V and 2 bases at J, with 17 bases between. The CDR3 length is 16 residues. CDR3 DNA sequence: TGTGCCAGCAGTGGGGGCGGATCCGCCTCAAACACTGAAGCTTTCTTT. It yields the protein CASSGGGSASNTEAFF.

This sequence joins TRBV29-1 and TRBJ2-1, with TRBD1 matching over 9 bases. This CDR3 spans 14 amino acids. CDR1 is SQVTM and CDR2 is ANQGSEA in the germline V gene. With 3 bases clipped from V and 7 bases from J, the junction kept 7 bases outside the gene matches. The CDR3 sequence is CSVDRDRARNEQFF. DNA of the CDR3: TGCAGCGTTGACCGGGACAGGGCTCGAAATGAGCAGTTCTTC.

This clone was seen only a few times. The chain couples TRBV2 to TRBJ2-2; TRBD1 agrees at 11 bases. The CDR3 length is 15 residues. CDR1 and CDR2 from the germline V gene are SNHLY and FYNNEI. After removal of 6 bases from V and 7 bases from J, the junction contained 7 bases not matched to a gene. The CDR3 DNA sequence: TGTGCCAGCAGGCTCGGGACAGGGGGAAGCGGGGAGCTGTTTTTT. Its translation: CASRLGTGGSGELFF.

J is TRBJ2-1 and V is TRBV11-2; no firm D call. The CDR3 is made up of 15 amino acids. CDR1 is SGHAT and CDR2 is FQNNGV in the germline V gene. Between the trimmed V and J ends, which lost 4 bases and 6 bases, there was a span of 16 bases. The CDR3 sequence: CASSSRGAWSNEQFF. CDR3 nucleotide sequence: TGTGCCAGCAGCTCCCGCGGTGCTTGGTCCAATGAGCAGTTCTTC.

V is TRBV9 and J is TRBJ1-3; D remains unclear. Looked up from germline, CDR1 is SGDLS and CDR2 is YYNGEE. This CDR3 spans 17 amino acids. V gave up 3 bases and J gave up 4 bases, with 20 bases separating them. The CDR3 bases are TGTGCCAGCAGCGGTGCTTCTCTACGGCCATCAGGAAACACCATATATTTT. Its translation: CASSGASLRPSGNTIYF.

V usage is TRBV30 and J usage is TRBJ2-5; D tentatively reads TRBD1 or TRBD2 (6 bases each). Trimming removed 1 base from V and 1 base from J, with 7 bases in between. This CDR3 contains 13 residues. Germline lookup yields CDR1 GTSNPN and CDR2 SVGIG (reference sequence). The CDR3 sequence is CAWSGGAQETQYF. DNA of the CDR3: TGTGCCTGGAGTGGGGGGGCCCAAGAGACCCAGTACTTC.

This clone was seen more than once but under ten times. In DNA, the CDR3 is TGCGCCAGCAGCCCGGACGGGACAGGGGGCACAGATACGCAGTATTTT. It codes for CASSPDGTGGTDTQYF. The rearrangement joins TRBV5-1 to TRBJ2-3; 10 bases fit TRBD1. This CDR3 spans 16 amino acids. Per germline, CDR1 SGHRS and CDR2 YFSETQ. V was clipped by 4 bases and J by 1 base; unmatched bases: 6.

Here the CDR3 reads CASSQKPATSGTNRGEQFF. The CDR3 nucleotides read TGTGCCAGCAGTCAGAAACCTGCGACTAGCGGGACTAATCGGGGTGAGCAGTTCTTC. The rearrangement links TRBV27 to TRBJ2-1, with 11 nucleotides matching TRBD2. Losses at the gene ends were 5 bases for V and 9 bases for J; bases not matched to a gene: 21. CDR1 is MNHEY, CDR2 SMNVEV, per germline (reference sequence). This CDR3 is 19 amino acids long.

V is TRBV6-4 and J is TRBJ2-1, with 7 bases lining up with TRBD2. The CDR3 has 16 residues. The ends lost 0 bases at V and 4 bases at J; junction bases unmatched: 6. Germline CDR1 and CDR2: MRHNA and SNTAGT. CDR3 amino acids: CASSDSGGSWYNEQFF. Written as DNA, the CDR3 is TGTGCCAGCAGTGACTCTGGCGGGAGCTGGTACAATGAGCAGTTCTTC.

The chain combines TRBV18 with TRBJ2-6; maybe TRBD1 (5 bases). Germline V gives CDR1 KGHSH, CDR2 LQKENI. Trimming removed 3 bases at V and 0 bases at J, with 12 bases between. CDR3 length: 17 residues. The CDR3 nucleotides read TGTGCCAGCTCACCGCAGGGAACGGCCTCTGGGGCCAACGTCCTGACTTTC. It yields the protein CASSPQGTASGANVLTF.

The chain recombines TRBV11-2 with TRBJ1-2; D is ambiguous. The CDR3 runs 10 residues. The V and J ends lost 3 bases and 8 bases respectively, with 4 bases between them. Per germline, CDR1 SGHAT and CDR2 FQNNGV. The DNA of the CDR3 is TGTGCCAGCAGCTTGGAGGGCTACACCTTC. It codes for CASSLEGYTF.

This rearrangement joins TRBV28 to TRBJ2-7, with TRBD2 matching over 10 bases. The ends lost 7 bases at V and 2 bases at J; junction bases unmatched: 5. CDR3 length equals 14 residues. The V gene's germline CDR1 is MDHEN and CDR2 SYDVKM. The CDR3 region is CASTWTSGAYEQYF. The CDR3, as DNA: TGTGCCAGCACTTGGACTAGCGGTGCCTACGAGCAGTACTTC.

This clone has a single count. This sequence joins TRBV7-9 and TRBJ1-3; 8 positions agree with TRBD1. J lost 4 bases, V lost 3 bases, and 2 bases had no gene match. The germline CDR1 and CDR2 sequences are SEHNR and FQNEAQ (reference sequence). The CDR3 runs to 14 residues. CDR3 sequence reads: CASSLTGEGNTIYF. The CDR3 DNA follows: TGTGCCAGCAGCTTGACAGGGGAGGGAAACACCATATATTTT.

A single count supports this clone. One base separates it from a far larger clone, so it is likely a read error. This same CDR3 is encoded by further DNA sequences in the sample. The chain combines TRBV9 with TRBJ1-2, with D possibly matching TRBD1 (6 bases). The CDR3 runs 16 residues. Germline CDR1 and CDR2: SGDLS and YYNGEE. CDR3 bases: TGTGCCAGCAGTGTAGTATCAGGGGCGGACAACTATGGCTACACCTTC. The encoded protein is CASSVVSGADNYGYTF.

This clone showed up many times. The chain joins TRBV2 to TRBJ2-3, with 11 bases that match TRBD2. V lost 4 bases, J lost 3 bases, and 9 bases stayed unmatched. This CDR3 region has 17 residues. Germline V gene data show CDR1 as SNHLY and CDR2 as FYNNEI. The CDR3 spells CASSGGVTSGRTDTQYF. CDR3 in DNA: TGTGCCAGCAGTGGTGGCGTAACTAGCGGGAGAACAGATACGCAGTATTTT.